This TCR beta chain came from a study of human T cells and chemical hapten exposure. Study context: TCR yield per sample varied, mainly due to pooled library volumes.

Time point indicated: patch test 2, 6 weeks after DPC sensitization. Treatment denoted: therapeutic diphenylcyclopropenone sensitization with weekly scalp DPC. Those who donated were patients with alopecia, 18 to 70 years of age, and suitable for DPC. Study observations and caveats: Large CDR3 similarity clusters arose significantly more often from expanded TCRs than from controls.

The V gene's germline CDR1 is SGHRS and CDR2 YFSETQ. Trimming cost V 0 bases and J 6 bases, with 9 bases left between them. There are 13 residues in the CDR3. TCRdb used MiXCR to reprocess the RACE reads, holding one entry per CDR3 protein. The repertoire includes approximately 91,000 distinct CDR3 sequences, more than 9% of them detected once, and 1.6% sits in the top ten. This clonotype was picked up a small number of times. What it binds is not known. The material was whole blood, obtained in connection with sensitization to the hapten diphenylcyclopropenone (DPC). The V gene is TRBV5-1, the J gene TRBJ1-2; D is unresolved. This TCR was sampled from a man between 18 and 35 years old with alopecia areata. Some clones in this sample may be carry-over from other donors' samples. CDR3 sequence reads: CASSLEGSDGYTF. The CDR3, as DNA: TGCGCCAGCAGCTTGGAAGGCAGCGATGGCTACACCTTC.